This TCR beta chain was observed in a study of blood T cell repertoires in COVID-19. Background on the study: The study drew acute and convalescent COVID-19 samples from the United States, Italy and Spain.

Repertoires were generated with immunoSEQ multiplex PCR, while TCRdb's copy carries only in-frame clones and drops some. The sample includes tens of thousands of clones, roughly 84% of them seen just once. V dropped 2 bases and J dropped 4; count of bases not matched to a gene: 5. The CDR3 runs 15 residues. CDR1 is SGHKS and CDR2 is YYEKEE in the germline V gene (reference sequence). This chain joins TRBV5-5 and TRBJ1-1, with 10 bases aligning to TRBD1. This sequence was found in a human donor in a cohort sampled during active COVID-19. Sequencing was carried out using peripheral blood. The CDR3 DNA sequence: TGTGCCAGCAGCTTCTCTTGGACAGGGGGCACTGAAGCTTTCTTT. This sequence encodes CASSFSWTGGTEAFF.